One and the same sample provided the 28 T cell receptor beta chains below, sequenced in a study of cytomegalovirus exposure and HLA in healthy donors. TCRdb's copy holds only in-frame clones and misses some; the assay was immunoSEQ multiplex PCR. The table shows about 130,000 clones, with approximately 82% occurring only once. Sequenced sample: PBMCs. The receptors here all came from a man aged 25-45 years in good health and CMV-seropositive.

The chain recombines TRBV11-2 with TRBJ2-1; TRBD1 matches 12 bases. CDR3 length: 15 amino acids. Per the germline V gene, CDR1 is SGHAT and CDR2 is FQNNGV. Trimming cost V 5 bases and J 7 bases; bases outside gene matches: 6. In DNA, the CDR3 is TGTGCCAGCAGCGGGACAGGGGGCGACGGGAATGAGCAGTTCTTC. The encoded protein is CASSGTGGDGNEQFF. Combining the CDR3 with reference TRBV11-2 and TRBJ2-1 gives the whole variable domain EAGVAQSPRYKIIEKRQSVAFWCNPISGHATLYWYQQILGQGPKLLIQFQNNGVVDDSQLPKDRFSAERLKGVDSTLKIQPAKLEDSAVYLCASSGTGGDGNEQFFGPGTRLTVL.

The chain recombines TRBV5-4 with TRBJ1-1; D might be TRBD1 (6 bases). The CDR3 spans 14 residues. The germline V and J ends were trimmed by 4 bases and 1 base, with 11 bases remaining between them. Per germline, CDR1 SGHNT and CDR2 YYREEE (reference sequence). This CDR3 is CASSRTVTNTEAFF. CDR3 bases: TGTGCCAGCAGCAGGACAGTAACGAACACTGAAGCTTTCTTT.

This sequence joins TRBV9 and TRBJ1-6; maybe TRBD1 (5 bases). The V and J ends lost 0 bases and 9 bases respectively, with 13 bases between them. This CDR3 comprises 15 residues. Germline V gene data show CDR1 as SGDLS and CDR2 as YYNGEE. The CDR3 protein is CASSVEAGPGSPLHF. In DNA, the CDR3 is TGTGCCAGCAGCGTAGAGGCGGGGCCGGGTTCACCCCTCCACTTT. The whole variable domain, remainder taken from reference TRBV9 and TRBJ1-6, is DSGVTQTPKHLITATGQRVTLRCSPRSGDLSVYWYQQSLDQGLQFLIQYYNGEERAKGNILERFSAQQFPDLHSELNLSSLELGDSALYFCASSVEAGPGSPLHFGNGTRLTVT.

A single count supports this clone. The V and J genes are TRBV27 and TRBJ2-7, with TRBD1 matching 11 bases. CDR3 length equals 15 residues. The germline V gene encodes CDR1 MNHEY and CDR2 SMNVEV (reference sequence). The V and J ends lost 0 bases and 3 bases, in that order; junction bases with no gene match: 1. CDR3 sequence: CASSLSGTGGYEQYF. The DNA for the CDR3 is TGTGCCAGCAGTTTATCCGGGACAGGGGGCTACGAGCAGTACTTC.

The J gene is TRBJ2-3, the V gene TRBV5-1; D not certain. The V gene lost 1 base and the J gene lost 7 bases, with 7 bases spanning the gap. Looked up from germline, CDR1 is SGHRS and CDR2 is YFSETQ. CDR3 length equals 12 residues. CDR3 DNA sequence: TGCGCCAGCAGCTTGACAGAAAATACGCAGTATTTT. It specifies CASSLTENTQYF.

The chain links TRBV27 to TRBJ1-2; TRBD1 matches 8 bases. CDR3 length: 17 residues. V shed 10 bases and J 1 base; nucleotides not matched to a gene: 17. CDR1 is MNHEY, CDR2 SMNVEV, per germline (reference sequence). The DNA for the CDR3 is TGTGCCACCCGTCCCGGGACAGGCGCCGGGGATAACTATGGCTACACCTTC. Encoded protein: CATRPGTGAGDNYGYTF.

A note on this clone: One end of the junction does not line up with germline, which may come from a read error. This rearrangement joins TRBV2 to TRBJ2-3; 16 nucleotides align to TRBD2. Germline CDR1 and CDR2: SNHLY and FYNNEI. The length of the CDR3 is 14 residues. The CDR3 DNA is TGTGCCAGCGCCTCCGGGACTAGCGGGAGGGCCCTGCTTTTT. Amino acid sequence: CASASGTSGRALLF.

This sequence joins TRBV5-1 and TRBJ2-3; 11 nucleotides align to TRBD1. CDR3 length: 16 amino acids. After removal of 4 bases from V and 5 bases from J, the junction contained 9 bases not matched to a gene. Germline loops: CDR1 SGHRS, CDR2 YFSETQ. The CDR3 nucleotides read TGCGCCAGCAGCCCCGGACAGGGGGCGCCCCAAGATACGCAGTATTTT. Translated: CASSPGQGAPQDTQYF.

This chain uses TRBV2 with TRBJ1-5, with TRBD1 as a possible D gene (5 bases). CDR1 is SNHLY and CDR2 is FYNNEI in the germline V gene. The CDR3 is made up of 16 amino acids. Trimming took 2 bases from V and 0 from J, leaving 11 bases between them. The CDR3 spells CASSERAGLSNQPQHF. CDR3 bases: TGTGCCAGCAGTGAAAGGGCAGGGCTTAGCAATCAGCCCCAGCATTTT.

This clone was detected a few times. J is TRBJ1-2 and V is TRBV2; perhaps TRBD1 as D (6 bases). Germline V CDR1 and CDR2: SNHLY, FYNNEI. V lost 9 bases and J 8 bases, leaving 10 bases between the germline ends. The CDR3 length is 10 residues. The CDR3 reads CASKQGGYTF. CDR3 in DNA: TGTGCCAGTAAACAGGGAGGCTACACCTTC.

The chain joins TRBV6-6 to TRBJ1-6; D is perhaps TRBD1 (5 bases). Trimming shortened V by 8 bases and J by 0 bases, and 11 bases separated the two germline ends. Per the germline V gene, CDR1 is MNHNY and CDR2 is SVGAGI (reference sequence). This CDR3 is 15 amino acids long. As DNA, the CDR3 is TGTGCCAGCCGGGAGGGGAGCTCCTATAATTCACCCCTCCACTTT. This codes for CASREGSSYNSPLHF.

The chain links TRBV29-1 to TRBJ1-1, with 12 bases lining up with TRBD1. The J segment lost 7 bases and the V segment lost 6 bases, leaving 6 bases of the junction unmatched. Germline CDR1 and CDR2: SQVTM and ANQGSEA. The CDR3 consists of 13 residues. CDR3: CSVGTGGKVEAFF. The CDR3 nucleotides are TGCAGCGTGGGGACAGGGGGCAAAGTTGAAGCTTTCTTT.

Note on this clone: Compared with germline, one end of the junction differs, possibly owing to a read error. The chain employs TRBV6-5 and TRBJ1-1, with a weak D call TRBD1 (5 bases). The CDR3 consists of 11 residues. The germline CDR1 and CDR2 sequences are MNHEY and SVGAGI. The chain's CDR3 is CASSDGTPKGF. In nucleotides, the CDR3 is TGTGCCAGCAGCGACGGGACTCCTAAGGGGTTT.

The chain joins TRBV10-1 to TRBJ2-1; 9 nucleotides agree with TRBD2. There are 16 residues in the CDR3. V lost 7 bases to trimming and J lost 8 bases; unmatched junction nucleotides: 15. Germline CDR1 and CDR2: WNHNN and SYGVQD (reference sequence). The CDR3 nucleotides are TGCGCCAGCACCCCAAGCGGTCTAGCGGGGCGGGATGAGCAGTTCTTC. Protein sequence: CASTPSGLAGRDEQFF.

The chain has TRBV2 and TRBJ2-3; D is ambiguous. The CDR3 spans 12 residues. Germline values: CDR1 SNHLY, CDR2 FYNNEI. V was clipped by 5 bases and J by 1 base, with 4 bases between them. This chain's CDR3 is CASSWRTDTQYF. The CDR3 nucleotides read TGTGCCAGCAGTTGGCGCACAGATACGCAGTATTTT. The full variable domain, rest sourced from reference TRBV2 and TRBJ2-3, is EPEVTQTPSHQVTQMGQEVILRCVPISNHLYFYWYRQILGQKVEFLVSFYNNEISEKSEIFDDQFSVERPDGSNFTLKIRSTKLEDSAMYFCASSWRTDTQYFGPGTRLTVL.

The chain links TRBV7-2 to TRBJ2-7, with 8 bases that match TRBD1. V gave up 5 bases and J gave up 5 bases; unmatched junction bases: 5. Germline V gives CDR1 SGHTA, CDR2 FQGNSA. This CDR3 region has 13 residues. CDR3 coding DNA: TGTGCCAGCAGCCACACAGGGGGGAACGAGCAGTACTTC. Translating it yields CASSHTGGNEQYF. The full variable domain, completed using reference TRBV7-2 and TRBJ2-7, is GAGVSQSPSNKVTEKGKDVELRCDPISGHTALYWYRQSLGQGLEFLIYFQGNSAPDKSGLPSDRFSAERTGGSVSTLTIQRTQQEDSAVYLCASSHTGGNEQYFGPGTRLTVT.

CDR3 protein: CASSVEYGYNEQFF. CDR3 nucleotide sequence: TGTGCCAGCAGCGTAGAATACGGCTACAATGAGCAGTTCTTC. V usage is TRBV9 and J usage is TRBJ2-1; D is unclear. The germline V gene has CDR1 SGDLS and CDR2 YYNGEE. V lost 0 bases and J lost 3, with 7 bases in between. This CDR3 contains 14 residues. Drawing the rest from reference TRBV9 and TRBJ2-1, the complete variable domain is DSGVTQTPKHLITATGQRVTLRCSPRSGDLSVYWYQQSLDQGLQFLIQYYNGEERAKGNILERFSAQQFPDLHSELNLSSLELGDSALYFCASSVEYGYNEQFFGPGTRLTVL.

The rearrangement links TRBV5-1 to TRBJ2-5, with 7 bases identical to TRBD2. The V and J ends lost 0 bases and 2 bases, in that order; junction bases with no gene match: 4. From germline, CDR1 is SGHRS and CDR2 YFSETQ. This CDR3 comprises 15 residues. The CDR3 protein is CASSLEGLIQETQYF. In nucleotides, the CDR3 is TGCGCCAGCAGCTTGGAGGGACTAATTCAAGAGACCCAGTACTTC.

In its sample, this clone was seen many times. The rearrangement joins TRBV27 to TRBJ1-3; D remains unclear. CDR1 and CDR2 (germline): MNHEY, SMNVEV (reference sequence). The germline V and J ends were trimmed by 3 bases and 1 base, with 10 bases remaining between them. The CDR3 sequence is 15 residues long. CDR3 protein: CASSFRGGSGNTIYF. The CDR3 DNA reads TGTGCCAGCAGTTTCCGAGGAGGGTCTGGAAACACCATATATTTT.

J is TRBJ2-7 and V is TRBV10-1; D gene uncertain. Germline V gene lookup returns CDR1 WNHNN and CDR2 SYGVQD (reference sequence). The CDR3 has 14 amino acids. V gave up 8 bases and J gave up 4 bases, with 18 bases separating them. In nucleotides, the CDR3 is TGCGCCAGCCTGAGGAGCTATCCTGTATACGAGCAGTACTTC. It specifies CASLRSYPVYEQYF.

This clone was seen more than once but under ten times. The rearrangement joins TRBV7-8 to TRBJ1-2; D remains ambiguous. Per the germline V gene, CDR1 is SGHVS and CDR2 is FQNEAQ. The germline V and J ends were trimmed by 6 bases and 1 base, with 9 bases remaining between them. The CDR3 covers 13 residues. As DNA, the CDR3 is TGTGCCAGCAGTTCCCAGTTTAACTATGGCTACACCTTC. Amino acids: CASSSQFNYGYTF. The complete variable domain, with remaining parts taken from reference TRBV7-8 and TRBJ1-2, reads GAGVSQSPRYKVAKRGQDVALRCDPISGHVSLFWYQQALGQGPEFLTYFQNEAQLDKSGLPSDRFFAERPEGSVSTLKIQRTQQEDSAVYLCASSSQFNYGYTFGSGTRLTVV.

The rearrangement joins TRBV7-2 to TRBJ2-7; D perhaps matches TRBD1 (6 bases). The germline V gene has CDR1 SGHTA and CDR2 FQGNSA. V was cut by 1 base and J by 5 bases, with 9 bases left in between. The CDR3 has 13 amino acids. The CDR3, as DNA: TGTGCCAGCAGCTTAGGGGGGCTAAACGAGCAGTACTTC. Translation: CASSLGGLNEQYF.

The chain carries TRBV27 and TRBJ2-3; 11 nucleotides align to TRBD1. V lost 6 bases and J lost 1; bases outside the gene matches: 0. The germline CDR1 and CDR2 sequences are MNHEY and SMNVEV (reference sequence). There are 14 residues in the CDR3. The CDR3 sequence is CASRDRGRTDTQYF. The CDR3 DNA sequence: TGTGCCAGCAGGGACAGGGGGCGCACAGATACGCAGTATTTT.

This clone appeared a few times. Here the CDR3 DNA reads TGTGCCAGCAGATCTAGCGGGGGGCCCTACGAGCAGTACTTC. Amino acid sequence: CASRSSGGPYEQYF. The chain is built from TRBV6-6 and TRBJ2-7, with 11 bases aligning to TRBD2. Germline V gene sequence: CDR1 MNHNY, CDR2 SVGAGI (reference sequence). The CDR3 consists of 14 residues. The V segment lost 6 bases and the J segment 2 bases; nucleotides outside the gene matches: 3.

J is TRBJ1-1 and V is TRBV27; perhaps TRBD1 as D (6 bases). The germline gives CDR1 MNHEY, CDR2 SMNVEV (reference sequence). The CDR3 extends over 15 amino acids. V lost 5 bases, J lost 4 bases, and 17 bases lay in between. CDR3 in amino acids: CASSPRGGASTEAFF. The CDR3 nucleotides are TGTGCCAGCAGTCCGCGGGGGGGGGCGAGCACTGAAGCTTTCTTT.

The CDR3 DNA reads TGTGCCAGCAGCGGAGGGGACAGGGGGTACTACGAGCAGTACTTC. Translated, it gives CASSGGDRGYYEQYF. The rearrangement joins TRBV7-2 to TRBJ2-7; 11 nucleotides line up with TRBD1. Germline V CDR1 and CDR2: SGHTA, FQGNSA. V dropped 5 bases and J dropped 3; count of bases not matched to a gene: 6. The CDR3 covers 15 residues.

The J gene is TRBJ1-1, the V gene TRBV6-5; D is undetermined. With 5 bases removed from V and 4 bases from J, the gap between germline ends came to 11 bases. There are 13 residues in the CDR3. Per germline, CDR1 MNHEY and CDR2 SVGAGI. The CDR3 DNA sequence: TGTGCCAGCAGTCCCCCCGTGAGCACTGAAGCTTTCTTT. It is translated as CASSPPVSTEAFF.

The chain carries TRBV12-5 and TRBJ2-2; 10 bases match TRBD1. V lost 7 bases and J lost 7; bases outside the gene matches: 12. The CDR3 spans 16 residues. Germline V lookup: CDR1 LGHNT, CDR2 FRNRAP. In nucleotides, the CDR3 is TGTGCTAGTGCCAATGGGTTGGGGACAGGGGTCGGGGAGCTGTTTTTT. It codes for CASANGLGTGVGELFF.